This record concerns one TCR beta chain sequence. Its antigen target is currently unknown. No qualities accompany the bases; no much larger clone lies one base away. The data derive from a study of technical replicates of blood from a few donors (dated by TCRdb to the late 2010s). Library method: the immunoSEQ multiplex PCR assay. Not all clones reach the TCRdb copy of this immuneACCESS table, which keeps in-frame sequences only. Checked studies attribute under half of the gap to unresolved V genes and leave the rest unexplained. This sample is represented by around 73,000 clones; roughly 90% of them were singletons. The biggest ten clones account for about 4.3% of the sample. CDR1 and CDR2 are read off the germline V gene as ENHRY and SYGVKD. V is shortened by 2 bases, J by 0 bases, and the region joining them spans 8 bases. The CDR3 goes from the cysteine to the phenylalanine over 15 residues. Of all the DNA, just the CDR3 is kept, 45 bases in frame from base 1.

The sequenced sample was PBMCs. This chain joins TRBV10-3 to TRBJ1-5; too little of a D gene remains to name it. The source of this sequence is a human donor in good health. Some clones in this sample may be carry-over from other donors' samples. The sequence in DNA is TGTGCCATCAGTGAGGGCGGAGGTAGCAATCAGCCCCAGCATTTT. The encoded protein is CAISEGGGSNQPQHF.